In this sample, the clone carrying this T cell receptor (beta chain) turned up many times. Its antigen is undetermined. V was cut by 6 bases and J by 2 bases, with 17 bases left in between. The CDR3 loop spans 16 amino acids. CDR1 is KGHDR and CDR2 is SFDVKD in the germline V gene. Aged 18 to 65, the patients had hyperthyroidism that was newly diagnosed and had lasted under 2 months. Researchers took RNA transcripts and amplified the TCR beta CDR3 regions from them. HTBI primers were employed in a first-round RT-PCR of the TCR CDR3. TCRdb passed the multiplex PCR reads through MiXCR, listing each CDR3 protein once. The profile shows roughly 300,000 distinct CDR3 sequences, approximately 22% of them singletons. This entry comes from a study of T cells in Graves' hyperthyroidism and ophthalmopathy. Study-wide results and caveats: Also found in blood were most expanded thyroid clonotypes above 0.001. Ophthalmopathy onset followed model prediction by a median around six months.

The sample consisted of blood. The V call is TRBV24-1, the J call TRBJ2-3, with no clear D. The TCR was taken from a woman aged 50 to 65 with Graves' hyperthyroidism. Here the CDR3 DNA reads TGTGCCACCAGTCAACTTGCCGGACCAAACACAGATACGCAGTATTTT. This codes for CATSQLAGPNTDTQYF.